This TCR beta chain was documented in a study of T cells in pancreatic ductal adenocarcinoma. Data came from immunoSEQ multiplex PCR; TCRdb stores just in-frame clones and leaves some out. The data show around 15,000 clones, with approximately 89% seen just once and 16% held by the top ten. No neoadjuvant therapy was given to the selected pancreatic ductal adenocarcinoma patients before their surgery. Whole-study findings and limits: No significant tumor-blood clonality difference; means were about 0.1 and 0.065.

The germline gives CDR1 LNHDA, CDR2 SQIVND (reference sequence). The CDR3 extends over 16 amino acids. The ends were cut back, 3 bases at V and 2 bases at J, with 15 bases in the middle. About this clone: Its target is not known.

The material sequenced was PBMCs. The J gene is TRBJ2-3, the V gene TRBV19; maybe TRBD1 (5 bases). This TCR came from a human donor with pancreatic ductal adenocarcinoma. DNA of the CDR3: TGTGCCAGTAGTATCCAAGGGGCCACCCCCACAGATACGCAGTATTTT. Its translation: CASSIQGATPTDTQYF.